The clone carrying this TCR beta chain has ten or more counts. V lost 0 bases, J lost 5 bases, and 6 bases stayed unmatched. The CDR3 has 15 amino acids. Germline CDR1 and CDR2: GTSNPN and SVGIG (reference sequence). The assay was immunoSEQ multiplex PCR, and TCRdb's table has in-frame clones only and misses some. This set yields over 35,000 clones and no singletons; the top ten hold roughly 2%. This record belongs to a study of T cells after posttransplantation cyclophosphamide. The sequence was obtained from a man between 40 and 49 years old in good health, CMV-negative, and a related stem cell transplant donor. The chain recombines TRBV30 with TRBJ1-5, with 8 bases matching TRBD1. Sequencing was performed on PBMCs. CDR3 coding DNA: TGTGCCTGGAGTGTACGGCAGGGGGCTTATCAGCCCCAGCATTTT. It codes for CAWSVRQGAYQPQHF.